Listed below are T cell receptor beta chains from one sample, sequenced in a study of sequential checkpoint blockade in melanoma. Profiled with immunoSEQ multiplex PCR; TCRdb holds only in-frame clones, not every one. The sample consists of over 10,000 clones, around 76% of them appearing once. This specimen consisted of CD8+ T cells sorted from blood (inferred from file names), obtained from a patient given nivolumab and ipilimumab in sequence. The receptors were sampled from a human patient with melanoma. Some clones in this sample may be carry-over from other donors' samples. CDR3s leave out the opening cysteine and the closing phenylalanine or tryptophan. Where a row states a size, it is once, few, many or the class of an expanded clone; other rows omit it.

cdr3_aa j_call v_call clone_size
ASSRQENYGYT TRBJ1-2 TRBV7-8 -
ASSKCNRGNYGYT TRBJ1-2 TRBV21-1 few
ASSQGGAKNIQY TRBJ2-4 TRBV4-3 -
ASSTDRVSVYEQY TRBJ2-7 TRBV28 -
ASSQEGEQARYYGYT TRBJ1-2 TRBV4-3 -
ASSLDPRGTYEQY - TRBV9 -
ASSLAPGYEQY TRBJ2-7 TRBV7-9 -
ASSITGGTEAF TRBJ1-1 TRBV19 -
ASSFRDWGDYEQY - TRBV11-2 -
ASSLGAGAFSPLH TRBJ1-6 TRBV5-6 -
ASSTDRGLGNTIY TRBJ1-3 TRBV5-1 -
AWSSTWDSDSTEAF TRBJ1-1 TRBV30 -
ASSVGNRYQETQY TRBJ2-5 TRBV9 -
ASSPTQGYNQPQH TRBJ1-5 TRBV7-2 -
ASSVAVRGSNTGELF TRBJ2-2 TRBV9 -
ASSVDPGFSSPLH TRBJ1-6 TRBV9 -
ASSDGTGSQNIQY TRBJ2-4 TRBV10-2 -
ASSLGGYGTEAF TRBJ1-1 TRBV28 -
ASSPARTDTQY TRBJ2-3 TRBV7-6 -
ASSKRTGDYGYT TRBJ1-2 TRBV7-8 -
ASSPQQGMNTEAF TRBJ1-1 TRBV9 -
ASSSGVSDTQY TRBJ2-3 TRBV7-9 -
ASSLQMNTGELF TRBJ2-2 TRBV7-3 -
ASSQEGAQETQY TRBJ2-5 TRBV4-3 -
ASGQGAREKLF TRBJ1-4 TRBV25-1 few
ASSFITSGGAYEQY TRBJ2-7 TRBV27 -
ASSQDRVTGLSGSPLH TRBJ1-6 TRBV4-3 -
ASSMGTGSLDGYT TRBJ1-2 TRBV19 once
ASSQAGDRAYEQY TRBJ2-7 TRBV4-3 -
ASEEGRVLGNEQF TRBJ2-1 TRBV2 -
ASSVAQSSYNEQF TRBJ2-1 TRBV9 -
ASSRVPTGPEYSNQPQH TRBJ1-5 TRBV19 few
ASSPGTGFNYGYT TRBJ1-2 TRBV7-9 -
ASSLYGGQANYGYT TRBJ1-2 TRBV28 -
ASSLGGRGSNSPLH TRBJ1-6 TRBV7-8 many
ASRQGNYGYT TRBJ1-2 TRBV27 once
ASSLAGGADTQY TRBJ2-3 TRBV6-1 -
ASRDSYMNTEAF TRBJ1-1 TRBV2 once
ASSRNREAAKTEAF TRBJ1-1 TRBV14 few
ASSESLAVFKETQY TRBJ2-5 TRBV25-1 -
ASSTGSGLYSYEQY TRBJ2-7 TRBV2 -
ASSGGTGNYNEQF TRBJ2-1 TRBV9 -
ASSAAPGATYEQY TRBJ2-7 TRBV27 -
AISETGQGNQPQH TRBJ1-5 TRBV10-3 few
ASSSRTGGEYTEAF TRBJ1-1 TRBV7-6 -
ASSRTSGEGPEAF TRBJ1-1 TRBV5-1 -
ASSVPTGQGFNEQF TRBJ2-1 TRBV9 many
ASSQVGQDRRSTGELF TRBJ2-2 TRBV4-3 -
ASSQGVGGGYGYT TRBJ1-2 TRBV4-1 -
AIGQGEDEKLF TRBJ1-4 TRBV10-3 -
ASRDISWRETQY TRBJ2-5 TRBV19 -
ASSQGQGTYEQY TRBJ2-7 TRBV4-2 -
ASSVAERGGQYNEQF TRBJ2-1 TRBV9 -
ASSQTQVAGGMFDTQY TRBJ2-3 TRBV4-2 few
ASSGGQGFAGELF TRBJ2-2 TRBV9 -
ASSLAGGYETQY TRBJ2-5 TRBV5-4 -
ASRKSRGGWAFVEQF TRBJ2-1 TRBV5-6 -
ASSLGTLQETQY TRBJ2-5 TRBV7-2 -
ATSEGAYGYT TRBJ1-2 TRBV25-1 -
ASSLETSGGVEQF TRBJ2-1 TRBV7-9 -